The clone carrying this T cell receptor (beta chain) was picked up many times. Its cognate antigen is unknown. The CDR3 end falls 3 residues outside the read, so it is completed with the germline J gene. Method: immunoSEQ multiplex PCR; TCRdb's copy keeps in-frame clones and lacks some. Recorded here are 40,000 to 65,000 clones, none singletons. These data come from a study of T cell clonality in common variable immunodeficiency. Study-level results: Compared with controls, CVID subjects had fewer shared TCRbeta clones. Fewer deletions and N-nucleotide insertions were reportedly seen in common variable immunodeficiency TCR beta sequences. CVID subjects had higher TCRbeta clonality than healthy controls, most marked in about a third.

Per the germline V gene, CDR1 is SGHRS and CDR2 is YFSETQ. This CDR3 region has 16 residues. V shed 4 bases and J shed 2 bases, with 18 bases lying between them. Caucasian heritage predominated among both patients and controls. The sequencing input was peripheral blood mononuclear cells. The V gene is TRBV5-1, the J gene TRBJ1-1, with D unresolved. The receptor was derived from a person aged 18-69 years in good health. CDR3 sequence: CASSPSDKTGNTEAFF. The CDR3 bases that were read are TGCGCCAGCAGCCCTAGCGATAAGACCGGTAACACTGAA.